This T cell receptor (beta chain) stems from a study of T cells in Graves' hyperthyroidism and ophthalmopathy. Study-level information: Sampling of peripheral blood happened at initial diagnosis, prior to any treatment.

Amplified regions were TCR beta CDR3 sequences from RNA transcripts. TCR CDR3 regions were first amplified by RT-PCR with HTBI primers. TCRdb independently ran MiXCR on the multiplex PCR reads; one entry per CDR3 protein. The sample has some 270,000 distinct CDR3 sequences, roughly 15% seen once. This clonotype was recorded at least ten times. Between the trimmed V and J ends, which lost 5 bases and 11 bases, there was a span of 15 bases. CDR3 size: 12 residues. Germline CDR1 SEHNR, CDR2 FQNEAQ (reference sequence). The study based diagnoses on clinical symptoms, serum thyroxine and TRAb, thyroid ultrasound and orbital computed tomography.

This receptor was obtained from a middle-aged woman with Graves' hyperthyroidism. The V call is TRBV7-9, the J call TRBJ2-5; possible D gene TRBD2, 6 bases. Material: blood. Written as DNA, the CDR3 is TGTGCCAGCAGCCCTAGCCGGGGGTTACAGTACTTC. Translation: CASSPSRGLQYF.